The rows below give T cell receptor beta chains drawn from one sample of a study of blood T cell repertoires in COVID-19. Sequencing was performed with immunoSEQ multiplex PCR; in TCRdb, only in-frame clones are kept and a portion is missing. The sample records roughly 72,000 clones, more than 75% being singletons. Sequencing used peripheral blood. The receptors derive from a woman of 80 years or more with acute or convalescent COVID-19. The CDR3 runs from the conserved cysteine through the conserved F or W. Each record gives: V gene, D gene, J gene, clone size, CDR3 protein, CDR3 DNA. The D gene is left open where the match is weak. Part of the rows lack a size; the others show once, few, many or a class for expanded clones.

v_gene: TRBV4-1; d_gene: TRBD2; j_gene: TRBJ2-7; abundance: -; CDR3aa: CASSQDRSGTRGNEQYF; CDR3nt: TGCGCCAGCAGCCAAGATAGGAGCGGGACGAGGGGTAACGAGCAGTACTTC
v_gene: TRBV27; d_gene: TRBD2; j_gene: TRBJ2-7; abundance: -; CDR3aa: CASSLSTSGSYEQYF; CDR3nt: TGTGCCAGCAGTTTATCAACTAGCGGGAGCTACGAGCAGTACTTC
v_gene: TRBV6-5; d_gene: -; j_gene: TRBJ2-3; abundance: -; CDR3aa: CASSIGGTDTQYF; CDR3nt: TGTGCCAGCAGTATAGGGGGCACAGATACGCAGTATTTT
v_gene: TRBV6-4; d_gene: TRBD2; j_gene: TRBJ2-1; abundance: -; CDR3aa: CASSDPGGQGLFYNEQFF; CDR3nt: TGTGCCAGCAGTGACCCGGGGGGGCAGGGGCTTTTCTACAATGAGCAGTTCTTC
v_gene: TRBV5-4; d_gene: -; j_gene: TRBJ1-1; abundance: -; CDR3aa: CASSLLGGDTEAFF; CDR3nt: TGTGCCAGCAGCTTGTTGGGAGGGGACACTGAAGCTTTCTTT
v_gene: TRBV6-2/TRBV6-3; d_gene: TRBD2; j_gene: TRBJ2-5; abundance: -; CDR3aa: CASSHPSSGRGETQYF; CDR3nt: TGTGCCAGCAGCCACCCCAGTAGCGGGAGGGGAGAGACCCAGTACTTC
v_gene: TRBV5-6; d_gene: -; j_gene: TRBJ1-1; abundance: -; CDR3aa: CASSLYRASEAFF; CDR3nt: TGTGCCAGCAGCTTGTACAGGGCATCTGAAGCTTTCTTT
v_gene: TRBV6-5; d_gene: -; j_gene: TRBJ1-2; abundance: -; CDR3aa: CASRGPYGYTF; CDR3nt: TGTGCCAGCAGGGGGCCGTATGGCTACACCTTC
v_gene: TRBV5-6; d_gene: -; j_gene: TRBJ1-2; abundance: -; CDR3aa: CASSLGQAPNYGYTF; CDR3nt: TGTGCCAGCAGCTTGGGACAGGCGCCTAACTATGGCTACACCTTC
v_gene: TRBV28; d_gene: -; j_gene: TRBJ2-4; abundance: -; CDR3aa: CASSLLQGSVYF; CDR3nt: TGTGCCAGCAGTTTATTGCAGGGGTCAGTGTACTTC
v_gene: TRBV5-1; d_gene: -; j_gene: TRBJ1-6; abundance: -; CDR3aa: CASSLVGQYNSPLHF; CDR3nt: TGCGCCAGCAGCTTGGTTGGGCAGTATAATTCACCCCTCCACTTT
v_gene: TRBV7-8; d_gene: -; j_gene: TRBJ1-4; abundance: few; CDR3aa: CASSLWGGEKLFF; CDR3nt: TGTGCCAGCAGCTTGTGGGGGGGTGAAAAACTGTTTTTT
v_gene: TRBV9; d_gene: TRBD1; j_gene: TRBJ1-4; abundance: -; CDR3aa: CASSVGGQGSQKLFF; CDR3nt: TGTGCCAGCAGCGTAGGCGGACAGGGGAGCCAAAAACTGTTTTTT
v_gene: TRBV7-9; d_gene: -; j_gene: TRBJ2-3; abundance: -; CDR3aa: CASSLGPDTQYF; CDR3nt: TGTGCCAGCAGCTTAGGGCCAGATACGCAGTATTTT
v_gene: TRBV11-2; d_gene: TRBD1; j_gene: TRBJ2-7; abundance: once; CDR3aa: CASSLRGQGSYEQYF; CDR3nt: TGTGCCAGCAGCTTAAGGGGACAGGGATCCTACGAGCAGTACTTC
v_gene: TRBV5-6; d_gene: TRBD2; j_gene: TRBJ2-1; abundance: once; CDR3aa: CASSLGTSGYNEQFF; CDR3nt: TGTGCCAGCAGCTTGGGGACTAGCGGGTACAATGAGCAGTTCTTC
v_gene: TRBV5-6; d_gene: -; j_gene: TRBJ2-1; abundance: -; CDR3aa: CASSSLLNRGDNEQFF; CDR3nt: TGTGCCAGCAGCTCATTGCTTAACCGGGGTGACAATGAGCAGTTCTTC
v_gene: TRBV29-1; d_gene: TRBD1; j_gene: TRBJ1-1; abundance: -; CDR3aa: CSVARGRSEAFF; CDR3nt: TGCAGCGTTGCCAGGGGGCGTAGTGAAGCTTTCTTT
v_gene: TRBV7-2; d_gene: TRBD2; j_gene: TRBJ2-5; abundance: -; CDR3aa: CASSFPQGAGGRETQYF; CDR3nt: TGTGCCAGCAGCTTTCCCCAGGGAGCGGGAGGCCGAGAGACCCAGTACTTC
v_gene: TRBV27; d_gene: TRBD2; j_gene: TRBJ2-1; abundance: -; CDR3aa: CASKSLNSGRADEQFF; CDR3nt: TGTGCCAGCAAGTCCCTTAATAGCGGGAGGGCGGATGAGCAGTTCTTC
v_gene: TRBV5-1; d_gene: TRBD1; j_gene: TRBJ1-2; abundance: -; CDR3aa: CASSLGQGNYGYTF; CDR3nt: TGCGCCAGCAGCTTGGGACAGGGAAACTATGGCTACACCTTC
v_gene: TRBV20-1; d_gene: -; j_gene: TRBJ2-3; abundance: -; CDR3aa: CSASSGRNTDTQYF; CDR3nt: TGCAGTGCTAGTTCAGGAAGGAACACAGATACGCAGTATTTT
v_gene: TRBV27; d_gene: -; j_gene: TRBJ1-6; abundance: -; CDR3aa: CASSLSGTNLHSPLHF; CDR3nt: TGTGCCAGCAGTTTATCCGGGACAAACCTCCATTCACCCCTCCACTTT
v_gene: TRBV27; d_gene: TRBD2; j_gene: TRBJ2-1; abundance: -; CDR3aa: CASSLSRSGRALDNEQFF; CDR3nt: TGTGCCAGCAGTTTATCCCGGAGCGGGAGGGCCCTCGACAATGAGCAGTTCTTC
v_gene: TRBV19; d_gene: TRBD1; j_gene: TRBJ2-5; abundance: -; CDR3aa: CASSIAATGGRETQYF; CDR3nt: TGTGCCAGTAGTATCGCAGCTACAGGGGGGCGAGAGACCCAGTACTTC